This TCR beta chain is drawn from a study of beta chain features in type 1 diabetes (dated by TCRdb to the late 2010s). Background for the entire study: Mean age, gender distribution, total cell number and subset yield did not differ between patients and healthy donors. In the study, TCRB repertoires of sorted circulating CD4+ T cell subsets from recently diagnosed type 1 diabetes patients were compared with those of matched healthy donors. A total of 85 million to 140 million sorted cells were examined across all samples, and the number of cells per subset was strongly correlated with RNA yield. Whereas all 30 or so donors provided naive and central memory subsets, regulatory and stem cell-like memory subsets were isolated from just 8 patients and roughly eight healthy donors. Study-wide findings and limitations: A moderate but significant shortening of TCRB CDR3 length was observed in type 1 diabetes patients in all four CD4+ subsets. Only small numbers of individuals were included in the HLA sub-analyses, which left unresolved whether HLA type had any influence on TCRB rearrangement. PCR may preferentially amplify shorter templates, but because patient and control samples were amplified and corrected together, any resulting skew would affect both groups equally. Because cDNA was sequenced instead of genomic DNA, activated cells with high expression could be over-represented, although the groups did not differ in activation or CD3 levels. At VDJ recombination sites, type 1 diabetes patients had fewer insertions and more deleted nucleotides, which implies abnormalities in thymic rearrangement. Naive, central memory and regulatory TCRB repertoires appeared more similar among patients than among healthy donors.

The entire amount of isolated RNA was reverse transcribed using the High Capacity cDNA Reverse Transcription Kit, so the sequenced TCRB transcripts were expressed ones. Deep immunoSEQ sequencing was performed on naive, central memory and regulatory T cell samples, with an average of around 3.4 million total reads per sample. Sorted cells were lysed in RLT buffer and RNA was extracted with DNase-treated RNeasy Micro or Mini kits, depending on cell number. To prevent cross-contamination, every cell subset was processed on its own, while patient and healthy donor samples were processed together. Using the immunoSEQ multiplex PCR, TCRB sequences were amplified from cDNA into 87-bp fragments spanning the CDR3 region. Amplicons were sequenced on the Illumina HiSeq platform. Per the authors' processing: PCR bias was computationally corrected using synthetic template baselines, reads within Hamming distance 2 were collapsed, and singletons that could not be merged were discarded. Reads were aligned against IMGT to assign V, D and J genes, CDR3 length and insertions or deletions at six rearrangement sites. Within each subset, clonotype counts were normalized to the number of sorted cells before true diversity and Gini coefficients were calculated with the tcR R package. The overlap coefficient, calculated on TCRB nucleotide sequences, was used to measure repertoire sharing. TCRdb mirrors the immuneACCESS table, restricted to in-frame sequences. Some clones are absent from its copies; in checked studies, under half trace to an unresolved V gene, and the reason for the others is unknown. V and J calls and clone size are copied from that table; D and trimming were computed from the DNA. The sample table contains some 370,000 clones; only one count was recorded for about 10% of them. About 0.6% of the sample is held by the ten biggest clonotypes.

A single peripheral blood draw of around 120 mL on average was collected from each donor into heparinised tubes. Using a panel that included CD45RO, CCR7, CD25, CD127, CD95 and CD27, naive, central memory, regulatory and stem cell-like memory CD4+ T cells were sorted on a BD FACSAria II. All sorted populations exceeded 95% purity. PBMCs were isolated immediately by Lymphoprep density gradient centrifugation and stained directly without culture. To minimize batch effects, samples were stained and sorted in pairs, one healthy donor with one patient per experiment. Reading from cysteine to phenylalanine, the CDR3 counts 13 amino acids. CDR3 DNA is the only sequence kept; it has 39 bases, read in frame from the first base. The germline V gene encodes CDR1 MNHEY and CDR2 SMNVEV (reference sequence). Germline trimming amounts to 4 bases on V and 9 bases on J, with 8 as the count of junction bases outside the gene matches.

Remarks on this clone: Which antigen it targets is not known. Base qualities are not at hand, and no much larger clone is one base apart.

The sequencing input was central memory CD4+ T cells from blood. This TCR derives from a man aged 25-45 years with type 1 diabetes. The V and J segments used are TRBV27 and TRBJ2-7, with 8 junctional bases fitting TRBD2. The CDR3 amino acid sequence is: CASSYQREFGQYF. Here is the DNA: TGTGCCAGCAGTTACCAGCGGGAGTTCGGGCAGTACTTC.